What follows are 23 T cell receptor beta chains derived from one specimen sequenced in a study of Ad26.COV2.S vaccination and SARS-CoV-2 variants. Clones were read by immunoSEQ multiplex PCR, and TCRdb kept only the in-frame ones, dropping some. The repertoire includes approximately 410,000 clones, roughly 88% of them detected once, and 3.6% sits in the top ten. Treatment defined: approximately 18 received Ad26.COV2.S at low or high dose, single or two shots; about 5 received placebo; per-sample allocation not given. Specimens were obtained on day 63 following the first vaccine or placebo injection. The source material was peripheral blood, sampled in a trial of Ad26.COV2.S vaccine versus placebo. Receptors were obtained from a person between 18 and 60 years old who received the Ad26.COV2.S COVID-19 vaccine or a placebo.

The gene calls are TRBV7-2 and TRBJ2-5; D remains unclear. Germline values: CDR1 SGHTA, CDR2 FQGNSA. The V end was cut by 2 bases, the J end by 1 base, with 8 bases between. This CDR3 is built from 14 residues. As DNA, the CDR3 is TGTGCCAGCAGCTTAAGGTTAGCCCAAGAGACCCAGTACTTC. Its protein product is CASSLRLAQETQYF.

This chain links TRBV7-9 with TRBJ2-7; D not resolved. This CDR3 region has 12 residues. CDR1 and CDR2 from the germline V gene are SEHNR and FQNEAQ (reference sequence). Trimming took 1 base from V and 7 from J, leaving 8 bases between them. CDR3 DNA: TGTGCCAGCAGCTTAGGTACTAAAGAGCAGTACTTC. Translation: CASSLGTKEQYF.

The V call is TRBV28, the J call TRBJ1-4; D not resolved. There are 14 residues in the CDR3. Germline CDR1 is MDHEN and CDR2 is SYDVKM. With 7 bases removed from V and 7 bases from J, the gap between germline ends came to 16 bases. Written as DNA, the CDR3 is TGTGCCAGCACCCACCCCAATTCGGGTGAAAAACTGTTTTTT. Its protein product is CASTHPNSGEKLFF.

This chain joins TRBV18 and TRBJ2-6, with D possibly TRBD2 on 6 matching bases. Germline V gene sequence: CDR1 KGHSH, CDR2 LQKENI. Trimming stripped 2 bases from V and 1 base from J, with 9 bases between. There are 16 residues in the CDR3. CDR3: CASSPIGGSGANVLTF. CDR3 DNA: TGTGCCAGCTCACCAATCGGGGGATCTGGGGCCAACGTCCTGACTTTC.

This clone was picked up one time. The chain combines TRBV13 with TRBJ2-5; 7 nucleotides line up with TRBD2. The V segment lost 1 base and the J segment 5 bases; nucleotides outside the gene matches: 1. The CDR3 has 13 residues. Germline V gene sequence: CDR1 PRHDT, CDR2 FYEKMQ (reference sequence). CDR3 bases: TGTGCCAGCAGCTTAGACGGGGGGGAGACCCAGTACTTC. Translated, it gives CASSLDGGETQYF.

Comments on this clone: Other DNA sequences in this specimen translate into the identical CDR3. The chain employs TRBV20-1 and TRBJ1-1; D not resolved. The CDR3 spans 12 residues. CDR1 DFQATT and CDR2 SNEGSKA come from the germline V gene (reference sequence). The V gene lost 6 bases and the J gene lost 5 bases, with 13 bases spanning the gap. DNA for the CDR3: TGCAGTGCGAGTCGCAGAGGGACTGAAGCTTTCTTT. Protein sequence: CSASRRGTEAFF.

This clone showed up just once. The chain links TRBV6-6 to TRBJ1-6; maybe TRBD1 (5 bases). The CDR3 extends over 16 amino acids. Germline V gene lookup returns CDR1 MNHNY and CDR2 SVGAGI (reference sequence). Trimming removed 0 bases at V and 8 bases at J, with 14 bases between. The CDR3 region has the DNA TGTGCCAGCAGTTACTCGTCTGGAAGGGGTGATTCACCCCTCCACTTT. It encodes CASSYSSGRGDSPLHF.

This chain uses TRBV5-1 with TRBJ2-1, with no clear D. The CDR3 totals 15 residues. From germline, CDR1 is SGHRS and CDR2 YFSETQ. V was pared by 0 bases and J by 1 base, with 8 bases between. CDR3 residues: CASSLGWASYNEQFF. In DNA, the CDR3 is TGCGCCAGCAGCTTGGGCTGGGCATCCTACAATGAGCAGTTCTTC. The full variable domain, in which reference TRBV5-1 and TRBJ2-1 provide the parts outside the CDR3, is KAGVTQTPRYLIKTRGQQVTLSCSPISGHRSVSWYQQTPGQGLQFLFEYFSETQRNKGNFPGRFSGRQFSNSRSEMNVSTLELGDSALYLCASSLGWASYNEQFFGPGTRLTVL.

The chain joins TRBV7-2 to TRBJ1-4, with D perhaps matching TRBD1 (5 bases). In germline, CDR1 is SGHTA, CDR2 FQGNSA. V dropped 5 bases and J dropped 8 bases, with 15 bases sitting between them. The CDR3 totals 14 residues. The CDR3: CASSPTHTGEKLFF. The CDR3 coding sequence is TGTGCCAGCAGCCCAACACACACAGGAGAAAAACTGTTTTTT.

This chain links TRBV5-1 with TRBJ2-7; D could derive from TRBD1 or TRBD2 (6 bases each). Trimming left V 0 bases short and J 5 bases short, with 12 bases between. Per germline, CDR1 SGHRS and CDR2 YFSETQ. This CDR3 has 14 residues. Here the CDR3 reads CASSLVPGANEQYF. In nucleotides, the CDR3 is TGCGCCAGCAGCTTGGTTCCGGGGGCGAACGAGCAGTACTTC.

This clone occurred once. The CDR3 nucleotides are TGCGCCAGCAGCCCTAGCGGGGTCAGGCGTAGCGAGCAGTACTTC. Amino acids: CASSPSGVRRSEQYF. The J gene is TRBJ2-7, the V gene TRBV4-3, with 9 bases lining up with TRBD2. The CDR3 runs 15 residues. After removal of 4 bases from V and 6 bases from J, the junction contained 10 bases not matched to a gene. From germline, CDR1 is LGHNA and CDR2 YSLEER.

This clone has a single count. The V call is TRBV19, the J call TRBJ1-6, with 8 nucleotides matching TRBD1. Germline V gene lookup returns CDR1 LNHDA and CDR2 SQIVND (reference sequence). CDR3 length: 19 residues. V shed 3 bases and J 7 bases; nucleotides not matched to a gene: 17. The CDR3 region has the DNA TGTGCCAGTAGTATCCTCTCCTCGGCCTTGACAGGGGACAATTCACCCCTCCACTTT. Protein sequence: CASSILSSALTGDNSPLHF.

This clone is a singleton in its sample. The V and J genes are TRBV7-2 and TRBJ2-5, with 7 bases identical to TRBD1. Germline CDR1 and CDR2: SGHTA and FQGNSA. Trimming took 10 bases from V and 1 from J; bases not matched to a gene: 6. There are 13 residues in the CDR3. CDR3 sequence: CATRDRAQETQYF. For the CDR3, the DNA is TGTGCCACCAGAGACAGGGCCCAAGAGACCCAGTACTTC. Drawing the rest from reference TRBV7-2 and TRBJ2-5, the complete variable domain is GAGVSQSPSNKVTEKGKDVELRCDPISGHTALYWYRQSLGQGLEFLIYFQGNSAPDKSGLPSDRFSAERTGGSVSTLTIQRTQQEDSAVYLCATRDRAQETQYFGPGTRLLVL.

This clone was seen a single time. The chain employs TRBV11-3 and TRBJ2-7; maybe TRBD2 (6 bases). V was pared by 0 bases and J by 7 bases, with 16 bases between. The CDR3 spans 15 residues. Germline loops: CDR1 SGHNT, CDR2 YENEEA. CDR3 amino acids: CASSLDSTRGGEQYF. The DNA for the CDR3 is TGTGCCAGCAGCTTAGATTCGACGAGGGGAGGTGAGCAGTACTTC.

Turning to this clone: Other nucleotide sequences in the sample specify the same CDR3. The CDR3 loop is CASSRGDSPLHF. The CDR3 DNA sequence: TGTGCCAGCAGCAGGGGGGATTCACCCCTCCACTTT. The V and J genes are TRBV5-4 and TRBJ1-6; D may be TRBD1 (6 bases). V was cut by 4 bases and J by 8 bases, with 7 bases left in between. Germline V gene data show CDR1 as SGHNT and CDR2 as YYREEE (reference sequence). The CDR3 loop spans 12 amino acids.

The V and J genes are TRBV7-6 and TRBJ2-2; D gene uncertain. Looked up from germline, CDR1 is SGHVS and CDR2 is FNYEAQ. The CDR3 spans 16 residues. V was shortened by 3 bases and J by 1 base, with 12 bases between the two germline ends. CDR3 region: CASSLSGAVNTGELFF. The CDR3 nucleotides read TGTGCCAGCAGCTTGAGTGGTGCAGTGAACACCGGGGAGCTGTTTTTT. Full variable domain (rest looked up from reference TRBV7-6 and TRBJ2-2): GAGVSQSPRYKVTKRGQDVALRCDPISGHVSLYWYRQALGQGPEFLTYFNYEAQQDKSGLPNDRFSAERPEGSISTLTIQRTEQRDSAMYRCASSLSGAVNTGELFFGEGSRLTVL.

The chain carries TRBV5-4 and TRBJ1-1; unclear D gene. The CDR3 totals 12 residues. Germline lookup yields CDR1 SGHNT and CDR2 YYREEE (reference sequence). V gave up 4 bases and J gave up 6 bases, with 10 bases separating them. The CDR3 DNA is TGTGCCAGCAGCCCGGGTAACCCTGAAGCTTTCTTT. The encoded protein is CASSPGNPEAFF.

This rearrangement joins TRBV6-5 to TRBJ1-3, with D possibly TRBD1 on 5 matching bases. Germline V lookup: CDR1 MNHEY, CDR2 SVGAGI. The V and J ends lost 6 bases and 4 bases respectively, with 13 bases between them. The CDR3 is 14 residues long. This chain's CDR3 is CASRPLGPGNTIYF. In DNA form, the CDR3 reads TGTGCCAGCAGGCCTTTGGGGCCCGGAAACACCATATATTTT.

This clone was detected a few times. The gene calls are TRBV7-8 and TRBJ1-3; D gene ambiguous. This CDR3 has 17 amino acids. Germline V CDR1 and CDR2: SGHVS, FQNEAQ. Trimming stripped 3 bases from V and 1 base from J, with 16 bases between. CDR3 protein: CASSFGWVYRSGNTIYF. The CDR3 DNA reads as TGTGCCAGCAGCTTTGGTTGGGTCTACCGATCTGGAAACACCATATATTTT.

V and J are TRBV11-2 and TRBJ2-3; TRBD2 matches at 7 bases. Germline V gene data show CDR1 as SGHAT and CDR2 as FQNNGV. CDR3 length equals 15 residues. J gave up 0 bases and V 4 bases, and 4 bases lay outside the gene matches. CDR3 amino acids: CASSSSGASTDTQYF. The CDR3 region has the DNA TGTGCCAGCAGCTCCAGCGGGGCTAGCACAGATACGCAGTATTTT.

This clone was found a few times. The chain employs TRBV11-1 and TRBJ2-5, with 13 bases matching TRBD2. This CDR3 contains 16 residues. The ends lost 4 bases at V and 5 bases at J; junction bases unmatched: 7. CDR1 is SGHAT, CDR2 FQDESV, per germline (reference sequence). CDR3 in amino acids: CASSYGTSGEVETQYF. The CDR3, as DNA: TGTGCCAGCAGCTACGGGACTAGCGGGGAGGTGGAGACCCAGTACTTC.

Remarks on this clone: The DNA is left out, because the CDR3 cannot be placed on it with certainty; the CDR3 is given as TCRdb lists it. The CDR3 loop is CASRFAQGIEFYEQYF. The chain uses TRBV12-2 and TRBJ2-7; TRBD1, as called in the table, went unchecked against the DNA. TRBV12-2 is recorded as a pseudogene. The CDR3 numbers 16 amino acids, ends counted.

V gene TRBV7-8 combines with J gene TRBJ1-1; D remains ambiguous. CDR1 is SGHVS, CDR2 FQNEAQ, per germline. The CDR3 consists of 14 residues. Trimming took off 3 bases at V and 10 bases at J, with 18 bases between the two ends. The chain's CDR3 is CASSLGTPNRGAFF. DNA of the CDR3: TGTGCCAGCAGCTTGGGTACACCAAACCGAGGAGCTTTCTTT.